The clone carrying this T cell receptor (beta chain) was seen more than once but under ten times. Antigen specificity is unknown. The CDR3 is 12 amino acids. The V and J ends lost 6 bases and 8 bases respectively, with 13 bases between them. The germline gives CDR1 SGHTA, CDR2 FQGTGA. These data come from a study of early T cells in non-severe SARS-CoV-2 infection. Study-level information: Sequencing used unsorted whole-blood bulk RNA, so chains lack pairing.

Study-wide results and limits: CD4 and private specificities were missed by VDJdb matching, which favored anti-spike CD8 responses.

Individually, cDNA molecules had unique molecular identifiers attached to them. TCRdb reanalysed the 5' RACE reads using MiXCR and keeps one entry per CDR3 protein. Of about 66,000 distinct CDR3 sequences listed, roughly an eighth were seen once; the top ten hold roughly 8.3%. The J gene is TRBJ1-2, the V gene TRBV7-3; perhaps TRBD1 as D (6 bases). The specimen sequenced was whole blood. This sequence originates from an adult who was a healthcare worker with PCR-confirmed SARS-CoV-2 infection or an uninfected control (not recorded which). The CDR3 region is CASRQGMEGYTF. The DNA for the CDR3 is TGTGCCAGCAGACAGGGAATGGAGGGCTACACCTTC.